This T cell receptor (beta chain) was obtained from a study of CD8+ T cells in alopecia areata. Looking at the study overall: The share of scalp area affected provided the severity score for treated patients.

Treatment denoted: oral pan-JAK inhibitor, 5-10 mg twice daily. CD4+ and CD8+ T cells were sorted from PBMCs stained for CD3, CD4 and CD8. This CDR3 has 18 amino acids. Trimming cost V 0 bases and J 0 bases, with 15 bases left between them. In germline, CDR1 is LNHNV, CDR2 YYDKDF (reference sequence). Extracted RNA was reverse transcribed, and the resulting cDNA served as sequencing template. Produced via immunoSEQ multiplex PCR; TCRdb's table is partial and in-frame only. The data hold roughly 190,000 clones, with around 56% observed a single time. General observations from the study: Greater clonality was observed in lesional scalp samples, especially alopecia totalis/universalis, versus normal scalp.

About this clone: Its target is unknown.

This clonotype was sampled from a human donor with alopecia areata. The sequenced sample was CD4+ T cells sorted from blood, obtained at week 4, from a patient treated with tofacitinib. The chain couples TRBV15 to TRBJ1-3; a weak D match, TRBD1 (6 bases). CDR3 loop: CATSRDRAGVISGNTIYF. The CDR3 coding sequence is TGTGCCACCAGCAGAGATCGGGCAGGGGTGATCTCTGGAAACACCATATATTTT.